This is a list of T cell receptor beta chains from one sample in a study of healthy donors' naive CD4 and CD8 T cells. Each CDR3 protein gets one entry after TCRdb re-called the reads with MiXCR. The data contain approximately 180,000 distinct CDR3 sequences, around 80% of them singletons. The sequencing sample was made of naive CD4+ and CD8+ T cells sorted from blood, pooled from several donors. Every receptor here comes from a pool of human donors in good health; the sample pools cells from several healthy donors. Each CDR3 is given with its conserved first and last residue. The D gene is left open where the match is weak. Clone size is given for some rows only: seen once, a few or many times, or a class if the clone is expanded.

>TRBJ1-1|TRBV20-1|NA|NA
CSALPEAFF
TGCAGTGCTCTCCCTGAAGCTTTCTTT
>TRBJ2-5|TRBV18|NA|once
CASSPPYPGWETQYF
TGTGCCAGCTCACCACCGTATCCGGGATGGGAGACCCAGTACTTC
>TRBJ2-5|TRBV5-5|NA|medium-sized
CASSPEGGGQYQETQYF
TGTGCCAGCAGCCCCGAGGGGGGAGGGCAGTACCAAGAGACCCAGTACTTC
>TRBJ1-2|TRBV10-3|TRBD1|NA
CAIERDRGANYGYTF
TGTGCCATCGAAAGGGACAGGGGAGCTAACTATGGCTACACCTTC
>TRBJ1-1|TRBV20-1|NA|NA
CSATKRGTEALF
TGCAGTGCTACAAAGCGGGGCACTGAAGCTCTCTTT
>TRBJ2-1|TRBV11-1|NA|NA
CASSLVGPGNEQFF
TGTGCCAGCAGCCTAGTAGGGCCGGGCAATGAGCAGTTCTTC
>TRBJ1-2|TRBV12-3/TRBV12-4|NA|NA
CASTVGGQDGYTF
TGTGCCAGCACCGTCGGGGGGCAGGATGGCTACACCTTC
>TRBJ2-7|TRBV6-2/TRBV6-3|TRBD2|once
CASSYLGLAKNYEQYF
TGTGCCAGCAGTTATTTAGGACTAGCGAAAAACTACGAGCAGTACTTC
>TRBJ2-7|TRBV6-6|TRBD1|NA
CASSWGQFENYEQYF
TGTGCCAGCAGTTGGGGACAGTTCGAAAATTACGAGCAGTACTTC
>TRBJ1-1|TRBV7-9|NA|many
CASSPQGNTEAFF
TGTGCCAGCAGTCCCCAGGGGAACACTGAAGCTTTCTTT
>TRBJ2-1|TRBV4-1|TRBD2|NA
CASSQVSGGNNEQFF
TGCGCCAGCAGCCAAGTTAGCGGGGGAAACAATGAGCAGTTCTTC
>TRBJ1-5|TRBV5-5|TRBD1|few
CASSRTGIGQPQHF
TGTGCCAGCAGCCGGACAGGGATTGGTCAGCCCCAGCATTTT
>TRBJ2-3|TRBV19|TRBD2|NA
CASSLGLEADTQYF
TGTGCCAGTAGTCTGGGACTAGAGGCAGATACGCAGTATTTT
>TRBJ1-2|TRBV29-1|NA|NA
CSVRTLYGYTF
TGCAGCGTTCGTACCCTCTATGGCTACACCTTC
>TRBJ2-3|TRBV5-5|TRBD2|NA
CASSLGTGLAGSTQYF
TGCGCCAGCAGCTTGGGCACAGGACTAGCGGGAAGTACGCAGTATTTT
>TRBJ2-5|TRBV29-1|NA|NA
CSADLLAWETQYF
TGCAGCGCCGATCTTCTAGCGTGGGAGACCCAGTACTTC
>TRBJ2-1|TRBV19|TRBD2|once
CASSSQAGVDEQFF
TGTGCCAGTAGTAGTCAAGCGGGAGTGGATGAGCAGTTCTTC
>TRBJ1-5|TRBV7-2|NA|NA
CASSLASEPQHF
TGTGCCAGCAGCTTAGCTTCTGAGCCCCAGCATTTT
>TRBJ1-2|TRBV5-5|NA|few
CASSFFQSYGYTF
TGTGCCAGCAGCTTTTTTCAGAGCTATGGCTACACCTTC
>TRBJ2-7|TRBV12-3/TRBV12-4|TRBD2|NA
CASSFLTSGRTSYEQYF
TGTGCCAGCAGTTTTCTAACTAGCGGGAGGACCTCCTACGAGCAGTACTTC
>TRBJ1-1|TRBV10-3|NA|NA
CAISDKVRSEAFF
TGTGCCATCAGTGATAAAGTTCGTTCTGAAGCTTTCTTT
>TRBJ2-1|TRBV10-3|NA|NA
CAISRLVGEQFF
TGTGCCATCAGCAGACTAGTCGGCGAGCAGTTCTTC
>TRBJ2-7|TRBV28|NA|NA
CASSSQGLPPYEQYF
TGTGCCAGCAGTTCTCAGGGCCTACCTCCCTACGAGCAGTACTTC